This T cell receptor beta chain was identified in a study of blood T cell repertoires in COVID-19. Study-level information: Sites across the United States, Italy and Spain contributed samples from acute and convalescent COVID-19. Nucleic acid was either cDNA or gDNA, and it came from T cells, B-cell-depleted T cells, or PBMCs.

V was shortened by 6 bases and J by 0 bases, with 19 bases between the two germline ends. Germline CDR1 and CDR2: MGHDK and SYGVNS. The CDR3 totals 17 residues. Participants spanned ages about 18 to 95 years and resided in roughly 22 US areas. Authors' data handling: Researchers report that nucleated cell counts were estimated from reference gene primer amplification. Using immunoSEQ multiplex PCR, the repertoire was profiled, and TCRdb retains in-frame clones only, with some absent. V, J and clone size were drawn from that table, and D and trimming were deduced from the DNA. The repertoire includes under 250,000 clones, about 85% of them detected once, and about 10% sits in the top ten.

The source of this sequence is a man between 25 and 39 years old who had recovered from COVID-19. The rearrangement joins TRBV25-1 to TRBJ2-3, with D maybe TRBD2 (6 bases). The sequencing input was PBMCs or T cells enriched from blood (not recorded which). The CDR3 loop reads CASSPTPLASSTDTQYF. The CDR3 DNA is TGTGCCAGCAGCCCTACCCCCCTAGCGAGTAGCACAGATACGCAGTATTTT.